Following are 18 T cell receptor beta chains from one sample sequenced in a study of shared clonotypes between healthy human individuals (TCRdb year 2020). Library generation was performed with the immunoSEQ multiplex PCR assay. TCRdb limited this immuneACCESS table to in-frame rearrangements with V and J called. A share of clones is missing; checked studies link under half to unresolved V genes, and the rest is unexplained. This sample has fewer than 650,000 clones in its table, and around 78% of those were observed once. The top ten hold around 12% of the sample. The sample comprised PBMCs. These receptors all stem from a woman in her 40s in good health. Some clones in this sample may be carry-over from other donors' samples.

The chain joins TRBV30 to TRBJ2-1; 9 bases are shared with TRBD2. CDR3 size: 15 residues. The ends lost 7 bases at V and 4 bases at J; junction bases unmatched: 11. Germline values: CDR1 GTSNPN, CDR2 SVGIG (reference sequence). CDR3 nucleotides: TGTGCCTCCACGAGGCTAGCGGGGCCATACAATGAGCAGTTCTTC. Its translation is CASTRLAGPYNEQFF.

The rearrangement uses TRBV7-9 and TRBJ2-7; D gene ambiguous. Germline V gene lookup returns CDR1 SEHNR and CDR2 FQNEAQ (reference sequence). The germline V and J ends were trimmed by 4 bases and 5 bases, with 6 bases remaining between them. The CDR3 extends over 11 amino acids. The CDR3 DNA sequence: TGTGCCAGCAGCTCTTGGAACGAGCAGTACTTC. As protein: CASSSWNEQYF.

This chain connects TRBV28 to TRBJ2-7; D is unresolved. The length of the CDR3 is 16 residues. Germline V CDR1 and CDR2: MDHEN, SYDVKM. Trimming cost V 1 base and J 0 bases, with 13 bases left between them. The CDR3 reads CASSLSPDVSSYEQYF. The CDR3 DNA reads as TGTGCCAGCAGTTTATCTCCAGACGTGAGCTCCTACGAGCAGTACTTC.

The chain joins TRBV18 to TRBJ1-1; 7 nucleotides line up with TRBD1. There are 13 residues in the CDR3. V lost 2 bases to trimming and J lost 4 bases; unmatched junction nucleotides: 1. The V gene's germline CDR1 is KGHSH and CDR2 LQKENI. CDR3 DNA: TGTGCCAGCTCACCATCAGGGGGCACTGAAGCTTTCTTT. Encoded protein: CASSPSGGTEAFF.

This clone was seen only a few times. The gene calls are TRBV11-3 and TRBJ2-1; tentatively, D is TRBD2 (5 bases). Per the germline V gene, CDR1 is SGHNT and CDR2 is YENEEA. Between the trimmed V and J ends, which lost 3 bases and 7 bases, there was a span of 16 bases. This CDR3 has 15 residues. The CDR3 region has the DNA TGTGCCAGCAGCTTTGGGGAGATCGGGTGGAATGAGCAGTTCTTC. Its protein product is CASSFGEIGWNEQFF.

The chain is built from TRBV4-1 and TRBJ2-7; 10 nucleotides match TRBD2. Germline V gives CDR1 MGHRA, CDR2 YSYEKL. There are 18 residues in the CDR3. V was pared by 0 bases and J by 4 bases, with 12 bases of the junction left unmatched. For the CDR3, the DNA is TGCGCCAGCAGCCAAGATAGGTTCGGGACTAGCGTATGGTACGAGCAGTACTTC. This translates into CASSQDRFGTSVWYEQYF.

V gene TRBV28 combines with J gene TRBJ1-4; 9 bases match TRBD1. Germline V gene data show CDR1 as MDHEN and CDR2 as SYDVKM. The CDR3 loop spans 14 amino acids. Trimming at V came to 5 bases and at J to 7 bases, leaving 5 bases not matched to a gene. The CDR3 is CASSDTGGGEKLFF. As DNA, the CDR3 is TGTGCCAGCAGTGATACAGGGGGCGGTGAAAAACTGTTTTTT.

This sequence joins TRBV11-2 and TRBJ1-4; D is unresolved. This CDR3 comprises 15 residues. Deletions cut 5 bases from V and 6 bases from J, with 16 bases between. Germline lookup yields CDR1 SGHAT and CDR2 FQNNGV. The CDR3 DNA reads as TGTGCCAGCAGCCAAGGTGGTGGCCCCGATGAAAAACTGTTTTTT. Protein sequence: CASSQGGGPDEKLFF. The whole variable domain, filled in from reference TRBV11-2 and TRBJ1-4, reads EAGVAQSPRYKIIEKRQSVAFWCNPISGHATLYWYQQILGQGPKLLIQFQNNGVVDDSQLPKDRFSAERLKGVDSTLKIQPAKLEDSAVYLCASSQGGGPDEKLFFGSGTQLSVL.

A note on this clone: This is likely an artifact of a read error, given a far larger clone one base away. Since no conserved phenylalanine or tryptophan closes the CDR3, a read error is the likely cause. The chain carries TRBV7-9 and TRBJ1-2; D gene unclear. Germline V gene sequence: CDR1 SEHNR, CDR2 FQNEAQ (reference sequence). Trimming took off 5 bases at V and 5 bases at J, with 9 bases between the two ends. The CDR3 is made up of 12 amino acids. Here the CDR3 DNA reads TGTGCCAGCAGCGTGTCGGGGTATGGCTACACCCTC. Translated: CASSVSGYGYTL.

This clone is classed as medium-sized. Other DNA sequences within the sample encode an identical CDR3. The chain couples TRBV2 to TRBJ1-5, with D possibly being TRBD1 (6 bases). This CDR3 has 15 residues. Germline V gives CDR1 SNHLY, CDR2 FYNNEI. The ends were cut back, 0 bases at V and 6 bases at J, with 12 bases in the middle. For the CDR3, the DNA is TGTGCCAGCAGTGAAGCGCGGGGGGCGGGTCAGCCCCAGCATTTT. Protein product: CASSEARGAGQPQHF.

The chain joins TRBV7-9 to TRBJ2-3; 10 positions match TRBD2. The CDR3 runs 16 residues. CDR1 is SEHNR, CDR2 FQNEAQ, per germline (reference sequence). Trimming took 3 bases from V and 6 from J; bases not matched to a gene: 9. The chain's CDR3 is CASSFAAGGLGDTQYF. The CDR3 DNA reads TGTGCCAGCAGCTTTGCAGCGGGAGGGTTGGGGGATACGCAGTATTTT.

The J gene is TRBJ2-3, the V gene TRBV19, with TRBD1 matching over 9 bases. Germline V lookup: CDR1 LNHDA, CDR2 SQIVND (reference sequence). The CDR3 sequence is 15 residues long. V shed 6 bases, J shed 2 bases, and the junction held 6 bases outside the gene matches. The CDR3 region is CASRYRGRVTDTQYF. The CDR3 nucleotides read TGTGCCAGTAGGTACAGGGGGCGAGTCACAGATACGCAGTATTTT. The full variable domain, rest sourced from reference TRBV19 and TRBJ2-3, is DGGITQSPKYLFRKEGQNVTLSCEQNLNHDAMYWYRQDPGQGLRLIYYSQIVNDFQKGDIAEGYSVSREKKESFPLTVTSAQKNPTAFYLCASRYRGRVTDTQYFGPGTRLTVL.

The V and J genes are TRBV11-2 and TRBJ2-1; 10 bases are a match to TRBD2. The junction had 10 bases not matched to a gene; V was cut back by 0 bases and J by 14 bases. This CDR3 region has 15 residues. CDR1 is SGHAT, CDR2 FQNNGV, per germline. The CDR3 loop is CASSLDLASGSPKFF. The CDR3 region has the DNA TGTGCCAGCAGCTTAGATTTAGCTAGCGGGAGCCCAAAGTTCTTC. Using reference TRBV11-2 and TRBJ2-1 for the parts outside the CDR3, the full variable domain is EAGVAQSPRYKIIEKRQSVAFWCNPISGHATLYWYQQILGQGPKLLIQFQNNGVVDDSQLPKDRFSAERLKGVDSTLKIQPAKLEDSAVYLCASSLDLASGSPKFFGPGTRLTVL.

The V and J genes are TRBV9 and TRBJ2-7; D is uncertain. V dropped 4 bases and J dropped 5 bases, with 7 bases sitting between them. CDR3 length: 11 residues. Germline CDR1 SGDLS, CDR2 YYNGEE. Here the CDR3 DNA reads TGTGCCAGCAGCTCCGGAGACGAGCAGTACTTC. It encodes CASSSGDEQYF.

The gene calls are TRBV7-2 and TRBJ2-3; no firm D call. V dropped 0 bases and J dropped 5 bases, with 6 bases sitting between them. The CDR3 length is 13 residues. Germline CDR1 SGHTA, CDR2 FQGNSA. This CDR3 is CASSLATLDTQYF. The CDR3 nucleotides are TGTGCCAGCAGCTTAGCGACCCTAGATACGCAGTATTTT. The full variable domain, completed using reference TRBV7-2 and TRBJ2-3, is GAGVSQSPSNKVTEKGKDVELRCDPISGHTALYWYRQSLGQGLEFLIYFQGNSAPDKSGLPSDRFSAERTGGSVSTLTIQRTQQEDSAVYLCASSLATLDTQYFGPGTRLTVL.

The DNA of the CDR3 is TGTGCCAGCAGCTTAGCGCGCGGTTCTCAAGAGACCCAGTACTTC. It is translated as CASSLARGSQETQYF. The chain employs TRBV7-9 and TRBJ2-5; no clear D. The germline V gene has CDR1 SEHNR and CDR2 FQNEAQ (reference sequence). The ends were cut back, 0 bases at V and 2 bases at J, with 10 bases in the middle. The CDR3 spans 15 residues.

The chain joins TRBV18 to TRBJ2-2; 8 bases are a match to TRBD2. The CDR3 runs 18 residues. V shed 3 bases, J shed 1 base, and the junction held 10 bases outside the gene matches. CDR1 KGHSH and CDR2 LQKENI come from the germline V gene. The CDR3 coding sequence is TGTGCCAGCTCACCCCGGGGGGGGTCCAGCCAGAACACCGGGGAGCTGTTTTTT. Its protein is CASSPRGGSSQNTGELFF.

This clone was observed many times. The chain combines TRBV6-1 with TRBJ2-1; weak D call: TRBD2 (5 bases). V shed 2 bases and J shed 4 bases, with 12 bases lying between them. Germline-derived CDR1 and CDR2 are MNHNS and SASEGT. The CDR3 is 15 residues long. The CDR3 DNA sequence: TGTGCCAGCAGTGAAATTCTAGAGGGTTACAATGAGCAGTTCTTC. Translated, it gives CASSEILEGYNEQFF.